The sequence of this T cell receptor (beta chain) was determined in a study of cytomegalovirus exposure and HLA in healthy donors. Notes on the study in general: A classifier reportedly called cytomegalovirus status with high sensitivity and specificity. In a later analysis, TCR association rates varied by HLA locus: DRB1 most, HLA-C fewest. Indistinguishability led to the exclusion of some V segments, TRBV6-2 and TRBV6-3 included. For most TCR sequences rarity was the rule, although some public TCRs occurred in many donors.

Primers for the PCR totalled 60 Vbeta and 13 Jbeta. Repertoires were generated with immunoSEQ multiplex PCR, while TCRdb's copy carries only in-frame clones and drops some. Of approximately 190,000 clones in the sample, 81% are singletons; the top ten hold 3.4%. The CDR3 is 13 amino acids. Trimming took off 3 bases at V and 7 bases at J, with 12 bases between the two ends. Germline lookup yields CDR1 MDHEN and CDR2 SYDVKM. As concerns this clone: The antigen is undetermined.

This chain links TRBV28 with TRBJ1-1; D may be TRBD1 (5 bases). This TCR was sampled from a man aged 40-50 years in good health and CMV-seropositive. Sequencing input: PBMCs. In nucleotides, the CDR3 is TGTGCCAGCAGTTTTCCAGGGATGAGTGAAGCTTTCTTT. Its protein product is CASSFPGMSEAFF.